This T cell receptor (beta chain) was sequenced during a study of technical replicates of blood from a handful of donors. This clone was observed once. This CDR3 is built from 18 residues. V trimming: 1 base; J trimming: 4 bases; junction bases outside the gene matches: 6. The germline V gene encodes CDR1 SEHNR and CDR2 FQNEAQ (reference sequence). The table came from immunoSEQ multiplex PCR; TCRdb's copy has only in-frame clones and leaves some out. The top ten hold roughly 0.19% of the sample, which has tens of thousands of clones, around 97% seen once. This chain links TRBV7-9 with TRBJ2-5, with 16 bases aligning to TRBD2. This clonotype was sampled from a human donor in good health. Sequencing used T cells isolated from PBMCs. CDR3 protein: CASSLGGTSGGAGETQYF. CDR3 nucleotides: TGTGCCAGCAGCTTAGGAGGGACTAGCGGGGGGGCAGGAGAGACCCAGTACTTC.